Following are 16 T cell receptor beta chains from one sample sequenced in a study of blood T cell repertoires in COVID-19. The protocol was immunoSEQ multiplex PCR, while the TCRdb copy is restricted to in-frame clones and leaves out a portion. The data contain about 120,000 clones, roughly 78% of them singletons. The sequencing sample was made of peripheral blood. The receptors shown here come from a man aged 60 to 69 with active or convalescent COVID-19.

V usage is TRBV4-1 and J usage is TRBJ2-1; 10 bases map to TRBD2. J gave up 0 bases and V 4 bases, and 0 bases lay outside the gene matches. CDR1 MGHRA and CDR2 YSYEKL come from the germline V gene. The CDR3 spans 15 residues. Here the CDR3 reads CASSPSGSSYNEQFF. The CDR3 bases are TGCGCCAGCAGCCCTAGCGGGAGCTCCTACAATGAGCAGTTCTTC.

The J gene is TRBJ2-5, the V gene TRBV6-2 or TRBV6-3; 8 bases line up with TRBD2. This CDR3 is built from 15 residues. The germline V gene encodes CDR1 MNHEY and CDR2 SVGEGT. The V and J ends lost 3 bases and 0 bases, in that order; junction bases with no gene match: 3. The CDR3 protein is CASSYSGAYQETQYF. CDR3 DNA: TGTGCCAGCAGTTATAGCGGGGCGTACCAAGAGACCCAGTACTTC.

The chain carries TRBV24-1 and TRBJ1-1; D is ambiguous. This CDR3 has 15 amino acids. V shed 3 bases and J shed 1 base, with 11 bases lying between them. Germline V CDR1 and CDR2: KGHDR, SFDVKD. The CDR3 reads CATSDVPPKNTEAFF. DNA for the CDR3: TGTGCCACCAGTGATGTACCACCTAAGAACACTGAAGCTTTCTTT.

The chain combines TRBV24-1 with TRBJ2-7; TRBD1 matches at 8 bases. Per the germline V gene, CDR1 is KGHDR and CDR2 is SFDVKD. V was pared by 4 bases and J by 6 bases, with 13 bases of the junction left unmatched. The CDR3 length is 16 residues. Here the CDR3 DNA reads TGTGCCACCAGTGACGCAGGGGGCGGGAAAGGATTCGAGCAGTACTTC. It specifies CATSDAGGGKGFEQYF.

This clone was seen a handful of times. The J gene is TRBJ1-3, the V gene TRBV18; 7 bases map to TRBD1. CDR3 length equals 15 residues. Trimming cost V 4 bases and J 0 bases; bases outside gene matches: 3. Germline CDR1 is KGHSH and CDR2 is LQKENI. CDR3 sequence: CASSQTGTSGNTIYF. The CDR3 region has the DNA TGTGCCAGCTCACAGACAGGGACCTCTGGAAACACCATATATTTT.

This clone showed up just a few times. This chain connects TRBV6-2 or TRBV6-3 to TRBJ2-7, with D hard to call. The length of the CDR3 is 13 residues. The V end lost 6 bases, the J end lost 6 bases, and 15 bases lay between the germline ends. Germline values: CDR1 MNHEY, CDR2 SVGEGT. The CDR3 sequence is CASSANLDLEQYF. The CDR3 nucleotides read TGTGCCAGCAGCGCGAATCTAGACCTCGAGCAGTACTTC.

This clone was seen only once. J is TRBJ2-1 and V is TRBV5-4; 7 bases are shared with TRBD2. CDR3 length: 14 amino acids. The germline V gene has CDR1 SGHNT and CDR2 YYREEE (reference sequence). V trimming: 2 bases; J trimming: 4 bases; junction bases outside the gene matches: 3. The CDR3 reads CASSLWGGYNEQFF. In nucleotides, the CDR3 is TGTGCCAGCAGCTTATGGGGAGGGTACAATGAGCAGTTCTTC.

This clone has a single count. This chain connects TRBV5-5 to TRBJ2-2, with 7 bases aligning to TRBD1. The CDR3 loop spans 15 amino acids. V shed 3 bases, J shed 3 bases, and the junction held 5 bases outside the gene matches. Germline-derived CDR1 and CDR2 are SGHKS and YYEKEE (reference sequence). CDR3 sequence reads: CASSSQGVYTGELFF. In DNA, the CDR3 is TGTGCCAGCAGCTCCCAGGGGGTCTACACCGGGGAGCTGTTTTTT. The full variable domain, rest sourced from reference TRBV5-5 and TRBJ2-2, is DAGVTQSPTHLIKTRGQQVTLRCSPISGHKSVSWYQQVLGQGPQFIFQYYEKEERGRGNFPDRFSARQFPNYSSELNVNALLLGDSALYLCASSSQGVYTGELFFGEGSRLTVL.

The chain is built from TRBV10-3 and TRBJ2-2; D is ambiguous. Germline loops: CDR1 ENHRY, CDR2 SYGVKD. The CDR3 runs 15 residues. V gave up 1 base and J gave up 8 bases, with 14 bases separating them. This chain's CDR3 is CAISEWQVELGELFF. The CDR3 region has the DNA TGTGCCATCAGTGAGTGGCAGGTTGAGTTGGGGGAGCTGTTTTTT.

This rearrangement joins TRBV5-5 to TRBJ1-1; maybe TRBD1 (5 bases). This CDR3 comprises 14 residues. Germline V gene sequence: CDR1 SGHKS, CDR2 YYEKEE (reference sequence). Trimming cost V 1 base and J 6 bases, with 13 bases left between them. The CDR3 is CASSLSRDSAEAFF. Here the CDR3 DNA reads TGTGCCAGCAGCTTGAGTCGAGACAGCGCTGAAGCTTTCTTT.

The V gene is TRBV6-5, the J gene TRBJ2-3; a weak D match, TRBD1 (5 bases). The CDR3 totals 14 residues. V lost 1 base to trimming and J lost 2 bases, with 7 bases between them. Germline V gene sequence: CDR1 MNHEY, CDR2 SVGAGI. This CDR3 is CASSYYRNTDTQYF. For the CDR3, the DNA is TGTGCCAGCAGTTACTACAGGAACACAGATACGCAGTATTTT.

The rearrangement uses TRBV3-1 (or the pseudogene TRBV3-2) and TRBJ2-1, with 11 bases aligning to TRBD2. Looked up from germline, CDR1 is LGHDT and CDR2 is YNNKEL (reference sequence). There are 17 residues in the CDR3. The V segment lost 1 base and the J segment 4 bases; nucleotides outside the gene matches: 6. Here the CDR3 DNA reads TGTGCCAGCAGCCAAGGGCTGGGACTAGCGGAATACAATGAGCAGTTCTTC. This encodes CASSQGLGLAEYNEQFF.

V is TRBV19 and J is TRBJ1-5; TRBD1 might be the D (5 bases). The germline CDR1 and CDR2 sequences are LNHDA and SQIVND (reference sequence). The CDR3 covers 15 residues. The ends were cut back, 8 bases at V and 1 base at J, with 15 bases in the middle. CDR3 amino acids: CASDPGGTSNQPQHF. The CDR3 bases are TGTGCCAGTGATCCCGGCGGGACGAGCAATCAGCCCCAGCATTTT.

J is TRBJ2-1 and V is TRBV27, with 8 positions matching TRBD2. The CDR3 extends over 17 amino acids. V lost 3 bases to trimming and J lost 4 bases; unmatched junction nucleotides: 11. Germline assignment: CDR1 MNHEY and CDR2 SMNVEV (reference sequence). CDR3 region: CASSFSGVAGLYNEQFF. The CDR3 nucleotides are TGTGCCAGCAGTTTCAGTGGAGTAGCGGGACTATACAATGAGCAGTTCTTC.

This clone was counted a single time. The gene calls are TRBV7-2 and TRBJ2-7; D ambiguous. V lost 1 base and J 0 bases, leaving 7 bases between the germline ends. This CDR3 region has 14 residues. CDR1 SGHTA and CDR2 FQGNSA come from the germline V gene. CDR3 in DNA: TGTGCCAGCAGCTTAGATGCGTACTCCTACGAGCAGTACTTC. This codes for CASSLDAYSYEQYF.

This clone has only one observation. V usage is TRBV29-1 and J usage is TRBJ2-3; 10 bases line up with TRBD1. V shed 1 base and J 3 bases; nucleotides not matched to a gene: 7. Germline lookup yields CDR1 SQVTM and CDR2 ANQGSEA. The CDR3 sequence is 16 residues long. CDR3: CSVEGGTGVRTDTQYF. CDR3 bases: TGCAGCGTTGAAGGAGGGACAGGGGTTCGAACAGATACGCAGTATTTT.